The 9 T cell receptor beta chains in this list originate from one sample, sequenced in a study of beta chain features in type 1 diabetes. Isolated RNA was reverse transcribed in full, so expressed TCRB transcripts were sequenced. Using immunoSEQ multiplex PCR, the repertoire was profiled, and TCRdb retains in-frame clones only, with some absent. The repertoire holds 200,000 to 250,000 clones, with around 9.9% as singletons. The source material was central memory CD4+ T cells from blood. The source of these receptors is a man aged 18 to 30 in good health.

The rearrangement links TRBV6-5 to TRBJ2-2, with TRBD1 as a possible D gene (6 bases). The V gene's germline CDR1 is MNHEY and CDR2 SVGAGI. This CDR3 comprises 13 residues. The ends were cut back, 8 bases at V and 5 bases at J, with 12 bases in the middle. The CDR3 loop is CASGPDRTGELFF. CDR3 nucleotide sequence: TGTGCCAGCGGCCCGGACAGAACCGGGGAGCTGTTTTTT.

This clone appeared once. This chain uses TRBV7-2 with TRBJ2-7, with D hard to call. Trimming removed 6 bases at V and 6 bases at J, with 18 bases between. The germline CDR1 and CDR2 sequences are SGHTA and FQGNSA. There are 14 residues in the CDR3. The CDR3 DNA sequence: TGTGCCAGCAGTTTGGACCCCCAGCCCGGCGAGCAGTACTTC. This encodes CASSLDPQPGEQYF.

This chain connects TRBV6-1 to TRBJ2-7, with D perhaps TRBD2 (7 bases). Per the germline V gene, CDR1 is MNHNS and CDR2 is SASEGT. The CDR3 is 15 amino acids. Trimming pared 7 bases from V and 0 bases from J, leaving 16 bases between. CDR3: CASKRTAGSSYEQYF. CDR3 bases: TGTGCCAGCAAGAGGACAGCGGGGAGCTCCTACGAGCAGTACTTC.

This chain uses TRBV11-2 with TRBJ2-1, with no clear D. Deletions cut 0 bases from V and 5 bases from J, with 5 bases between. This CDR3 is built from 13 residues. The germline CDR1 and CDR2 sequences are SGHAT and FQNNGV. CDR3 in DNA: TGTGCCAGCAGCTTAGATCGACACAATGAGCAGTTCTTC. Translation: CASSLDRHNEQFF. Supplemented by reference TRBV11-2 and TRBJ2-1, the full variable domain reads EAGVAQSPRYKIIEKRQSVAFWCNPISGHATLYWYQQILGQGPKLLIQFQNNGVVDDSQLPKDRFSAERLKGVDSTLKIQPAKLEDSAVYLCASSLDRHNEQFFGPGTRLTVL.

This clone was picked up a small number of times. This chain uses TRBV11-1 with TRBJ2-1; 11 nucleotides agree with TRBD2. CDR1 SGHAT and CDR2 FQDESV come from the germline V gene (reference sequence). The CDR3 is 16 amino acids. Losses at the gene ends were 5 bases for V and 4 bases for J; bases not matched to a gene: 7. CDR3 protein: CASSPRTSGLYNEQFF. As DNA, the CDR3 is TGTGCCAGCAGCCCACGGACTAGCGGGCTTTACAATGAGCAGTTCTTC.

The chain links TRBV7-8 to TRBJ2-5, with D possibly matching TRBD2 (6 bases). The CDR3 contains 15 residues. V was shortened by 3 bases and J by 5 bases, with 16 bases between the two germline ends. Germline CDR1 reads SGHVS; CDR2 reads FQNEAQ. CDR3 region: CASSFGGPPGETQYF. As DNA, the CDR3 is TGTGCCAGCAGCTTCGGGGGACCACCGGGGGAGACCCAGTACTTC.

This sequence joins TRBV6-1 and TRBJ1-2; a possible D gene is TRBD1 (5 bases). This CDR3 contains 14 residues. Trimming took 0 bases from V and 8 from J, leaving 13 bases between them. Germline assignment: CDR1 MNHNS and CDR2 SASEGT. Here the CDR3 reads CASSEAGRVQGYTF. CDR3 nucleotides: TGTGCCAGCAGTGAAGCAGGCAGGGTGCAGGGCTACACCTTC.

The chain carries TRBV7-2 and TRBJ2-1; a possible D gene is TRBD2 (6 bases). Looked up from germline, CDR1 is SGHTA and CDR2 is FQGNSA. This CDR3 region has 14 residues. Trimming cost V 5 bases and J 5 bases, with 13 bases left between them. The chain's CDR3 is CASSTGLSNNEQFF. DNA of the CDR3: TGTGCCAGCAGCACGGGACTGTCGAACAATGAGCAGTTCTTC.

For this clone: Within the sample, other DNA sequences also encode this same CDR3. The J gene is TRBJ2-7, the V gene TRBV11-2; D is unresolved. Between the trimmed V and J ends, which lost 6 bases and 3 bases, there was a span of 6 bases. This CDR3 has 11 residues. The V gene's germline CDR1 is SGHAT and CDR2 FQNNGV. The CDR3 nucleotides read TGTGCCAGCAGTCCTTACTACGAGCAGTACTTC. This sequence encodes CASSPYYEQYF.